This TCR beta chain appears in the sequencing data of a study of blood T cell repertoires in COVID-19. Overall study context: The samples span acute and convalescent COVID-19 from the United States, Italy and Spain.

Trimming at V came to 1 base and at J to 13 bases, leaving 9 bases not matched to a gene. CDR1 is SGHTA, CDR2 FQGNSA, per germline. The CDR3 is made up of 13 amino acids. How the authors handled the data: Amplification of reference gene primers was used by the study to estimate nucleated cell counts. Method: immunoSEQ multiplex PCR; TCRdb's copy keeps in-frame clones and lacks some. The V and J calls and clone size are taken from that table; D and trimming were inferred from the DNA. This table holds roughly 150,000 clones, roughly 88% found once. The V and J genes are TRBV7-2 and TRBJ1-2, with 7 positions matching TRBD1. The sequenced material came from peripheral blood. The receptor was isolated from a woman at least 80 years old with active or convalescent COVID-19. The CDR3 reads CASSLEGTDRGTF. In DNA form, the CDR3 reads TGTGCCAGCAGCTTAGAGGGGACAGACCGCGGCACCTTC. Supplemented by reference TRBV7-2 and TRBJ1-2, the full variable domain reads GAGVSQSPSNKVTEKGKDVELRCDPISGHTALYWYRQSLGQGLEFLIYFQGNSAPDKSGLPSDRFSAERTGGSVSTLTIQRTQQEDSAVYLCASSLEGTDRGTFGSGTRLTVV.